This T cell receptor (beta chain) was recorded in a study of blood T cell repertoires in COVID-19. Across the whole study: In each case, the material was cDNA or gDNA derived from T cells, B-cell-depleted T cells, or PBMCs.

Per the study methods: Amplification with reference gene primers provided the estimates of nucleated cell counts. The table came from immunoSEQ multiplex PCR; TCRdb's copy has only in-frame clones and leaves some out. V, J and clone size reflect that table, while D and trimming were determined from the DNA. The data hold around 200,000 clones, with roughly 78% observed a single time. Material for sequencing was peripheral blood. The sequence came from an elderly woman with active or convalescent COVID-19.

CDR3 DNA sequence: TGTGCCAGCAGCCAAGCAGGGACAGGGGCTAACTATGGCTACACCTTC. It codes for CASSQAGTGANYGYTF. The V call is TRBV3-1 (or the pseudogene TRBV3-2), the J call TRBJ1-2, with TRBD1 matching 10 bases. Looked up from germline, CDR1 is LGHDT and CDR2 is YNNKEL (reference sequence). Losses at the gene ends were 1 base for V and 0 bases for J; bases not matched to a gene: 2. CDR3 length: 16 amino acids.